One sample yielded the 6 T cell receptor beta chains listed below, sequenced in a study of T cells after yellow fever vaccination. One entry per CDR3 protein, called by TCRdb with MiXCR from the 5' RACE reads. The table has nearly 550,000 distinct CDR3 sequences, 15% to 20% seen once. The starting material was PBMCs, obtained 15 days after the yellow fever booster vaccination. The origin of the receptors is a man aged 25 to 40 who received the YFV17D yellow fever vaccine.

The V and J genes are TRBV20-1 and TRBJ2-1, with D possibly TRBD1 on 6 matching bases. This CDR3 has 15 amino acids. Germline V gives CDR1 DFQATT, CDR2 SNEGSKA (reference sequence). V shed 6 bases and J shed 8 bases, with 23 bases lying between them. The CDR3 here is CSATPTGNFLDEQFF. CDR3 sequence (DNA): TGCAGTGCGACTCCTACAGGGAATTTTTTGGATGAGCAGTTCTTC.

The rearrangement links TRBV6-4 to TRBJ2-7; 9 nucleotides agree with TRBD2. The germline gives CDR1 MRHNA, CDR2 SNTAGT. The CDR3 consists of 14 residues. J gave up 3 bases and V 5 bases, and 5 bases lay outside the gene matches. CDR3 in DNA: TGTGCCAGCAGTATTCCACTAGCGGGCTACGAGCAGTACTTC. It encodes CASSIPLAGYEQYF.

This clonotype showed up just a few times. This chain uses TRBV20-1 with TRBJ2-1; D is uncertain. Trimming took 6 bases from V and 0 from J, leaving 12 bases between them. CDR3 length: 14 residues. Germline CDR1 is DFQATT and CDR2 is SNEGSKA (reference sequence). CDR3 in DNA: TGCAGTGCAAAAATAAGCAACTCCTACAATGAGCAGTTCTTC. Its translation: CSAKISNSYNEQFF.

The gene calls are TRBV7-2 and TRBJ2-7; possibly TRBD1 for D (5 bases). V dropped 1 base and J dropped 6 bases, with 19 bases sitting between them. CDR1 and CDR2 (germline): SGHTA, FQGNSA. The CDR3 is 16 residues long. The CDR3 DNA is TGTGCCAGCAGCTTAGTGTTTGGACACCAAGGCCCCGAGCAGTACTTC. It is translated as CASSLVFGHQGPEQYF.

The rearrangement joins TRBV28 to TRBJ2-7; no firm D call. Trimming shortened V by 7 bases and J by 4 bases, and 11 bases separated the two germline ends. The germline V gene has CDR1 MDHEN and CDR2 SYDVKM. This CDR3 is built from 12 residues. In DNA, the CDR3 is TGTGCCAGCATAAATAGGCGGTACGAGCAGTACTTC. It yields the protein CASINRRYEQYF.

This clonotype has more than one count but fewer than ten. The chain joins TRBV5-6 to TRBJ1-6; D ambiguous. CDR1 is SGHDT and CDR2 is YYEEEE in the germline V gene. Deletions cut 4 bases from V and 7 bases from J, with 18 bases between. The CDR3 covers 16 residues. CDR3 region: CASSLRAVGRNSPLHF. The CDR3 bases are TGTGCCAGCAGCCTCCGCGCCGTAGGGCGCAATTCACCCCTCCACTTT.